The rows below give T cell receptor beta chains drawn from one sample of a study of blood T cell repertoires in COVID-19. Clones were read by immunoSEQ multiplex PCR, and TCRdb kept only the in-frame ones, dropping some. The table shows fewer than 350,000 clones, with approximately 90% occurring only once. What was sequenced was PBMCs or T cells enriched from blood (not recorded which). The receptors were sampled from a man aged 35 to 55 who had been exposed to COVID-19. Both conserved end residues are part of each CDR3. The D gene is left open where the match is weak. Clone size is stated in some rows and not others, as once, few, many or a class when expanded.

TRBJ2-5,-,-,TRBV15,CATSNNPGGETQYF,TGTGCCACCAGCAACAACCCAGGGGGGGAGACCCAGTACTTC
TRBJ2-3,TRBD1,-,TRBV5-1,CASSRTDRLTTDTQYF,TGCGCCAGCAGCCGGACGGACAGGCTAACCACAGATACGCAGTATTTT
TRBJ1-1,-,-,TRBV3-1/TRBV3-2,CASSQSDTGSEAFF,TGTGCCAGCAGCCAATCAGACACGGGGTCTGAAGCTTTCTTT
TRBJ2-5,TRBD1,-,TRBV12-3/TRBV12-4,CASNRQGQETQYF,TGTGCCAGCAACCGACAGGGGCAAGAGACCCAGTACTTC
TRBJ1-5,-,-,TRBV6-2/TRBV6-3,CASSTGISNQPQHF,TGTGCCAGCAGTACAGGGATTAGCAATCAGCCCCAGCATTTT
TRBJ2-5,TRBD1,-,TRBV7-9,CASSLAQGAEETQYF,TGTGCCAGCAGCTTAGCGCAGGGGGCGGAGGAGACCCAGTACTTC
TRBJ1-1,-,once,TRBV11-2,CASSLTGMDTEAFF,TGTGCCAGCAGCCTAACAGGGATGGACACTGAAGCTTTCTTT
TRBJ2-2,TRBD1,-,TRBV5-6,CASSHLTSQGAKTGELFF,TGTGCCAGCAGCCACCTGACGTCACAGGGGGCTAAAACCGGGGAGCTGTTTTTT
TRBJ1-1,TRBD1,-,TRBV28,CASSLPPGRDSLNTEAFF,TGTGCCAGCAGTTTACCCCCGGGTAGGGACAGCCTGAACACTGAAGCTTTCTTT
TRBJ2-1,TRBD2,-,TRBV19,CASSAMPGLAGVTEQFF,TGTGCCAGTAGTGCCATGCCGGGACTAGCGGGAGTGACTGAGCAGTTCTTC
TRBJ1-2,TRBD1,-,TRBV3-1/TRBV3-2,CASSLGQGVYGYTF,TGTGCCAGCAGCCTGGGACAGGGGGTCTATGGCTACACCTTC
TRBJ1-3,-,-,TRBV2,CASRQGAGNTIYF,TGTGCCAGCAGGCAAGGGGCCGGAAACACCATATATTTT
TRBJ2-7,-,-,TRBV11-2,CASSLVMGRDYEQYF,TGTGCCAGCAGCTTAGTTATGGGGCGCGACTACGAGCAGTACTTC
TRBJ1-5,-,-,TRBV9,CASSAGDGNQPQHF,TGTGCCAGCAGCGCGGGGGATGGCAATCAGCCCCAGCATTTT
TRBJ2-7,TRBD1,-,TRBV19,CASSTGTGSYEQYF,TGTGCCAGTAGCACCGGGACAGGGTCCTACGAGCAGTACTTC
TRBJ1-1,-,-,TRBV12-5,CASGLDTNTEAFF,TGTGCTAGTGGTTTGGACACAAACACTGAAGCTTTCTTT
TRBJ1-2,-,-,TRBV5-1,CASSPSGTQTSYGYTF,TGCGCCAGCAGCCCCTCCGGGACTCAAACGTCTTATGGCTACACCTTC
TRBJ1-2,TRBD1,-,TRBV7-2,CASRKGQTPGYTF,TGTGCCAGCAGGAAGGGACAGACCCCTGGCTACACCTTC
TRBJ2-3,TRBD2,-,TRBV11-3,CASSHLLAGVSDTQYF,TGTGCCAGCAGTCATTTACTAGCGGGAGTTTCAGATACGCAGTATTTT
TRBJ1-1,-,-,TRBV28,CASSPFRREGVTEAFF,TGTGCCAGCAGTCCTTTTAGGAGGGAAGGAGTCACTGAAGCTTTCTTT
TRBJ2-2,TRBD1,-,TRBV10-3,CAISEWGSSRQGPGELFF,TGTGCCATCAGTGAGTGGGGTTCATCGCGACAGGGACCTGGGGAGCTGTTTTTT
TRBJ1-1,TRBD1,-,TRBV5-6,CASSLETGGLDTEAFF,TGTGCCAGCAGCTTGGAAACAGGGGGCCTGGACACTGAAGCTTTCTTT
TRBJ2-7,TRBD1,-,TRBV4-2,CASSPGQAGSYEQYF,TGTGCCAGCAGCCCCGGACAGGCCGGCTCCTACGAGCAGTACTTC
TRBJ2-7,-,-,TRBV28,CASRADGWEEYEQYF,TGTGCCAGCAGGGCCGATGGGTGGGAGGAGTACGAGCAGTACTTC